These T cell receptor beta chains were read from a single sample in a study of T cell responses to AZD1222 COVID-19 vaccine. Assay used: immunoSEQ multiplex PCR; TCRdb lists only in-frame clones, some missing. This table holds around 180,000 clones, 75% to 90% found once. Material: peripheral blood, obtained on day 0 of AZD1222 vaccination. These receptors were taken from an adult in good health. The CDR3 runs from the conserved cysteine through the conserved F or W. The D gene is left open where the match is weak. Where a row states a size, it is once, few, many or the class of an expanded clone; other rows omit it.

V gene	D gene	clone size	J gene	CDR3 DNA	CDR3 protein
TRBV5-1	TRBD1	-	TRBJ2-2	TGCGCCAGCAGCGGGACAGGCCTCGGTGACACCGGGGAGCTGTTTTTT	CASSGTGLGDTGELFF
TRBV5-8	TRBD1	once	TRBJ2-2	TGTGCCAGCAGCATAGCAGGGGGATGGACCGGGGAGCTGTTTTTT	CASSIAGGWTGELFF
TRBV9	-	once	TRBJ2-7	TGTGCCAGCAGCGTGCACAGCGACAGCAGCTCCTACGAGCAGTACTTC	CASSVHSDSSSYEQYF
TRBV27	-	-	TRBJ2-7	TGTGCCAGCAGTTTCCGGATCGAGTTCGAGCAGTACTTC	CASSFRIEFEQYF
TRBV28	-	few	TRBJ1-1	TGTGCCAGCGGTCCCGCGACCTTGTCGGACACTGAAGCTTTCTTT	CASGPATLSDTEAFF
TRBV7-3	-	-	TRBJ2-7	TGTGCCAGCAGCCCAGGGGTGGGATCCTACGAGCAGTACTTC	CASSPGVGSYEQYF
TRBV4-1	-	-	TRBJ1-2	TGCGCCAGCAGCCAAGTTGGGGGAGGCTATGGCTACACCTTC	CASSQVGGGYGYTF
TRBV9	-	once	TRBJ2-2	TGTGCCAGCAGCATCCGGACGGACACCGGGGAGCTGTTTTTT	CASSIRTDTGELFF
TRBV28	TRBD1	few	TRBJ1-2	TGTGCCAGCACTACAGGGGGAGGCTATGGCTACACCTTC	CASTTGGGYGYTF
TRBV27	TRBD2	-	TRBJ2-7	TGTGCCAGCAGTTCTAGCGGGAGGAAACCTTACGAGCAGTACTTC	CASSSSGRKPYEQYF
TRBV6-6	TRBD1	-	TRBJ1-1	TGTGCCAGCATTAGGGACAGCCTCATGAACACTGAAGCTTTCTTT	CASIRDSLMNTEAFF
TRBV27	-	-	TRBJ2-5	TGTGCCAGCAGTCTCACACGGGACGGACCGTACCAAGAGACCCAGTACTTC	CASSLTRDGPYQETQYF
TRBV30	-	-	TRBJ1-2	TGTGCCTGGAAGCCGGGACTCACTAACTATGGCTACACCTTC	CAWKPGLTNYGYTF
TRBV5-1	TRBD1	many	TRBJ1-2	TGCGCCAGCAGCTTCCCCGGGACAGGGGGCCTCTCAGGTGGCTACACCTTC	CASSFPGTGGLSGGYTF
TRBV27	-	-	TRBJ1-1	TGTGCCAGCAGTTTAAACAGGGCAAGGACTGAAGCTTTCTTT	CASSLNRARTEAFF
TRBV27	-	-	TRBJ1-2	TGTGCCAGCAGTTTGGGCGCTAACTATGGCTACACCTTC	CASSLGANYGYTF
TRBV9	-	-	TRBJ2-2	TGTGCCAGCAGCCGTAGCTTGGCGAGCACCGGGGAGCTGTTTTTT	CASSRSLASTGELFF
TRBV7-3	TRBD2	-	TRBJ2-3	TGTGCCAGCAGCTTAATCGGCGGGGGGAGCACAGATACGCAGTATTTT	CASSLIGGGSTDTQYF
TRBV5-5	-	few	TRBJ2-7	TGTGCCAGCAGCTCCCCCGGGGGAGCAAACTACGAGCAGTACTTC	CASSSPGGANYEQYF
TRBV12-2	-	-	TRBJ2-1	TGTGCAAGTCGACCCGGGACTAGCGGGAGGGACTCCTACAATGAGCAGTTCTTC	CASRPGTSGRDSYNEQFF
TRBV7-2	-	-	TRBJ2-3	TGTGCCAGCAGCTTAGACTGGGGGCTAGCCACAGATACGCAGTATTTT	CASSLDWGLATDTQYF
TRBV4-1	TRBD1	-	TRBJ2-5	TGCGCCAGCAGCCAAGTTACAGGGGTTACCCAAGAGACCCAGTACTTC	CASSQVTGVTQETQYF
TRBV28	-	-	TRBJ2-7	TGTGCCAGCAGTTTATTAATCTACGAGCAGTACTTC	CASSLLIYEQYF
TRBV6-6	TRBD1	-	TRBJ1-5	TGTGCCAGCAGAACATTGACAGGGGTACTAGGTCAGCCCCAGCATTTT	CASRTLTGVLGQPQHF
TRBV7-2	TRBD2	-	TRBJ2-1	TGTGCCAGCAGCTCATCCCGGGGACTAGCACCCCACAATGAGCAGTTCTTC	CASSSSRGLAPHNEQFF
TRBV5-1	-	once	TRBJ2-7	TGCGCCAGCAGCTTGGGAAACTCTCCCCCCTACGAGCAGTACTTC	CASSLGNSPPYEQYF
TRBV5-5	TRBD1	-	TRBJ1-6	TGTGCCAGCAGCCGACAGGGATCGAGTAATTCACCCCTCCACTTT	CASSRQGSSNSPLHF
TRBV11-2	-	-	TRBJ2-7	TGTGCCAGCAGCTTAACCAGGGGAGGGTACGAGCAGTACTTC	CASSLTRGGYEQYF
TRBV11-2	-	-	TRBJ2-3	TGTGCCAGCAGCTTACAATCGGGGTTAAGCACAGATACGCAGTATTTT	CASSLQSGLSTDTQYF
TRBV9	TRBD1	few	TRBJ2-7	TGTGCCAGCAGCCTGCGGGTACAGGGGGAGCAGTACTTC	CASSLRVQGEQYF
TRBV7-8	TRBD2	-	TRBJ2-7	TGTGCCAGCAGCCTGGGACTAGCGAGTATCTACGAGCAGTACTTC	CASSLGLASIYEQYF
TRBV19	-	-	TRBJ1-5	TGTGCCAGTACCACCCGACGGGCGGGCGAGCCCCAGCATTTT	CASTTRRAGEPQHF